This T cell receptor (beta chain) comes out of a study of T cell repertoires in cytomegalovirus infection. The sample holds many counts of this clonotype. TCRdb reprocessed the reads via MiXCR and lists one record per CDR3 protein. Counted here are 450,000 to 600,000 distinct CDR3 sequences, about 10% occurring once; the ten biggest clones make up around 9.6%. The CDR3 is 14 amino acids. The ends were cut back, 6 bases at V and 5 bases at J, with 15 bases in the middle. The germline V gene encodes CDR1 SGHTA and CDR2 FQGNSA. What was sequenced was PBMCs. The chain recombines TRBV7-2 with TRBJ2-3; D is perhaps TRBD1 (5 bases). This TCR was recovered from a human donor in good health (CMV status not recorded). Some clones in this sample may be carry-over from other donors' samples. This CDR3 reads CASRPTARRDTQYF. The CDR3 bases are TGTGCCAGCAGGCCGACAGCGAGAAGAGATACGCAGTATTTT.